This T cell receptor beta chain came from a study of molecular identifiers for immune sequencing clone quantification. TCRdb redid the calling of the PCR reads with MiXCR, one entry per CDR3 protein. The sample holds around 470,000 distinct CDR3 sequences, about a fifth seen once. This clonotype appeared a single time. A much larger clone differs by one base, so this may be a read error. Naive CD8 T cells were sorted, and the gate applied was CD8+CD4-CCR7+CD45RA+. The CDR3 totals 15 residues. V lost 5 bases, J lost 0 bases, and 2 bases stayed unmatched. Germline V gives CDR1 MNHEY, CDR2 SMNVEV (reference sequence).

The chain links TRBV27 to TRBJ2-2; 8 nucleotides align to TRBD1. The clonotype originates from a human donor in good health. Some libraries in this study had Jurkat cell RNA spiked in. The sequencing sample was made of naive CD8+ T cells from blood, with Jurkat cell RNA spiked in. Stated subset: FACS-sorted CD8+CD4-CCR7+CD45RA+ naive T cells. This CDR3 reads CASSAGGPNTGELFF. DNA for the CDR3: TGTGCCAGCAGTGCAGGGGGCCCGAACACCGGGGAGCTGTTTTTT.